This T cell receptor (beta chain) was documented in a study of cytomegalovirus exposure and HLA in healthy donors (dated by TCRdb to about 2017). Broadly, across the study: In an earlier analysis of about 560 of the donors, 276 Gb of sequence data and roughly 100 million unique TCR beta sequences from about 180 million T cells were reported. Because of strong linkage in the cohort, roughly 5 DR-DQ haplotypes were treated as single units for association and clustering. The study aimed to test whether cataloging public T cell receptors could reveal signatures of past pathogen exposure. The number of donors typed differed by locus, with roughly 620-630 for A, B, C, DRB1 and DQB1, 522 for DQA1, about 610 for DPA1, and 400 to 490 for DPB1. Across some 400 genotyped donors of the cohort, an average of roughly 230,000 unique TCR beta nucleotide sequences per donor were sequenced, and roughly a sixth of those sequences were non-productive. A later analysis re-analyzed previously published TCR beta repertoires from about 600 donors and added high-resolution HLA genotyping to study TCR occurrence patterns. The study combined high-throughput TCR immunosequencing, statistical association of individual TCRs with disease status, and machine learning to predict cytomegalovirus infection status. An early release covering approximately 600 HLA-typed donors comprised about 300 gigabases of sequencing data and roughly 86 million unique TCR sequences. Besides the first cohort of 550 to 750 subjects, a separate validation cohort made up of 90 to 150 different subjects was used. Genome-wide SNP genotypes for about 55% of the 666 donors were used in a later genetic analysis, which treated that subset as a discovery cohort. HLA typing covered class I and class II loci at four-digit resolution. The genetic ancestry cluster associated with self-reported Caucasian donors included 65% to 90% of the approximately 430 genotyped donors. To decide whether each TCR beta V gene segment behaved as functional or pseudogenic, an earlier analysis of approximately 590 of the donors relied on high-throughput TCR beta sequencing. The T cell repertoires of about 700 subjects were profiled by immunosequencing and related to cytomegalovirus serostatus. The later analysis used no new phenotypic data to find candidate immune exposures, relying instead on TCR beta sequences and their occurrence across donors. Donor age, sex, ethnicity and CMV serostatus were collected together with the repertoire data. All discovery cohort repertoires had been generated on a single sequencing platform. Paper-wide results and their limitations: Strong co-occurrence of HLA alleles, especially DR and DQ, made assigning TCR associations to individual alleles difficult. In a later analysis, most CMV-associated TCR beta chains were found to appear HLA-restricted, with HLA associations seemingly driven largely by CMV exposure. Because counts were too low, under 20 rarely observed V segments, including chromosome 9 orphons, were left out of the earlier analysis of a few hundred of the donors. Compared with equally common non-associated chains, HLA-associated TCR beta chains in a later analysis were more clonally expanded and had lower generation probabilities. In a later analysis, several top co-occurrence clusters were reported to appear linked to parvovirus B19, influenza, CMV and Epstein-Barr virus. Because some donors lacked HLA typing at each locus, the association tests relied only on the typed subset. Cytomegalovirus status was reported to be diagnosed by the classifier with high specificity and sensitivity in both the original and validation cohorts. Roughly uniform sequencing depth across donors was assumed in presence/absence analyses, although this assumption may not hold. The study gave a list of about 170 TCR beta chains associated with cytomegalovirus. V-gene and J-gene trimming of TCR beta chains was associated with a missense DCLRE1C variant in a later genetic analysis, and the association was replicated in an independent cohort. In a later analysis, some 18,000 TCR beta sequences were associated with specific HLA alleles at a false discovery rate of 0.05. In an earlier analysis of approximately 590 of the donors, most TCR beta V segments were observed in productive rearrangements about 87% or about 30% of the time, broadly matching IMGT annotations. A further reported finding was that TCR beta sequences accurately predicted the HLA-A and HLA-B alleles for most subjects in the first cohort. Three of the identified cytomegalovirus-associated TCR beta chains were confirmed in vitro to be specific for cytomegalovirus antigens. In this cohort, only TCR beta chains were sequenced, and detectable features were limited by the absence of alpha or paired-chain data. Across donors, most TCR sequences were observed very rarely, whereas some public TCRs were present in many individuals. According to a later analysis, TCR association rates differed among HLA loci, with DRB1 alleles showing the most associated TCRs and HLA-C alleles showing the fewest. Because the 87-base-pair reads could not distinguish some IMGT-functional V segments, including TRBV6-2 and TRBV6-3, those segments were excluded. A later genetic analysis reported fewer N-insertions in productive TCRs among donors in an Asian-associated ancestry cluster than the roughly 700-donor mean. A group of highly shared sequence variants was considered likely to be a technical artifact of the sequencing pipeline. Linkage disequilibrium might explain the correlated functional status among segregating V segments, but an unknown experimental factor could not be ruled out. It was suggested by the authors that the approach could potentially be generalized to other disease states and immunological phenotypes. Immune exposure information for the cohort was limited to CMV serostatus.

The library was made by the immunoSEQ multiplex PCR assay. For the multiplex PCR, a mixture combining 60 forward primers for TCR Vbeta segments and 13 reverse primers for TCR Jbeta segments was used. A multiplex PCR assay on genomic DNA amplified the CDR3 region of rearranged TCR beta genes. On the Illumina HiSeq System, the amplified TCR beta libraries were sequenced as 87-base-pair reads. Per the source publication's procedure: Across the 700 or so repertoires, a later analysis counted approximately 83 million unique TCR beta chains, some 11 million of which were shared by at least two donors. Raw reads were error-corrected and collapsed into unique sequences with a nearest-neighbor algorithm that merged closely related sequences to remove PCR and sequencing errors. CDR3 sequences were aligned to IMGT reference sequences to assign V, D and J gene segments. Each retained sequence needed at least a six-nucleotide match to both a V gene segment and a J gene segment. A rearrangement counted as productive if the CDR3 had no stop codons and remained in frame with V and J, and every other rearrangement counted as non-productive. Following IMGT convention, CDR3 was defined as the stretch from the second conserved V-encoded cysteine to the conserved J-encoded phenylalanine. The earlier analysis of about 530 of the donors excluded any sequence lacking an unambiguous match to a single V gene segment. In an earlier analysis of roughly 500 of the donors, V segments were called functional above 56.7% productive rearrangements and were called segregating when the between-donor standard deviation exceeded 5%. A statistical classification framework was built to diagnose cytomegalovirus status from the catalog of TCR beta chain sequences. A later analysis assigned V and J genes by comparing TCR nucleotide sequences with IMGT/GENE-DB human TR gene sequences. The TCRdist pipeline was used in a later analysis to assign CDR3 sequences and most-parsimonious VDJ recombination scenarios. In a later analysis, every TCR beta chain was defined by the combination of its CDR3 amino acid sequence and its V-gene family, and reads without a unique V-gene family were dropped. A later analysis removed 592 highly shared, low-generation-probability nucleotide sequences to deal with suspected cross-contamination and a sequencing artifact. A later analysis calculated a clonal expansion index for each public chain from normalized within-repertoire ranks of inferred template counts. Generation probabilities in a later analysis came from a VDJ recombination model fitted to out-of-frame rearrangements, and those results were checked against IGoR. A later analysis scored TCR-TCR, TCR-HLA and TCR-CMV co-occurrence with hypergeometric tests, applying a repertoire-size bias correction to TCR pairs. To estimate false discovery rates, a later analysis permuted the HLA or CMV assignments 20 times. A later analysis grouped co-occurring TCRs with DBSCAN, adding TCRdist sequence similarity when clustering within HLA-allele-positive subsets. For co-occurrence clustering, repertoires with fewer than 30,000 or more than 120,000 public chains were excluded, along with about five repertoires with anomalous nucleotide sharing. TCRdb retrieved this table from immuneACCESS and kept in-frame rearrangements only. Not all clones are present; in checked studies, unresolved V genes account for under half, and no reason is known for the remainder. The V and J calls and clone size were taken over from that table, and D and trimming were inferred from the DNA. In this sample the table shows more than 85,000 clones, under 85% of which occur a single time. The top ten hold about 2.1% of the sample.

Remarks on this clone: The antigen this receptor binds is unknown. Within one base of it there is no much larger clone, and no base qualities were kept.

In total, about 650 healthy bone marrow donors made up the cohort. All cohort members were sampled while nominally healthy, although unrecorded immune exposures were likely present. The donor tested CMV seronegative, placing the donor among the 350 to 400 seronegative members of the cohort. A peripheral blood sample was collected from each donor, and TCR beta sequencing was performed on peripheral blood mononuclear cells. Genomic DNA extraction from the blood cell samples was performed with the Qiagen DNeasy Blood Extraction Kit. A distance of 20 bases separates the germline ends of V and J, which lose 7 bases and 4 bases respectively. From its cysteine to its phenylalanine, the CDR3 spans 15 amino acids. Here the CDR3 DNA is all that survives: 45 bases in frame from base 1. CDR1 is given as SGHRS and CDR2 as YFSETQ, both from the germline V gene.

In this chain, TRBV5-1 is recombined with TRBJ1-2; no D segment can be confidently identified. Sample: PBMCs. This TCR was sampled from a boy between 10 and 17 years old in good health and CMV-seronegative. This receptor carries the CDR3 CASLEPAPNSYGYTF. The DNA sequence is TGCGCCAGCTTGGAACCGGCTCCCAACAGCTATGGCTACACCTTC. Beyond the CDR3, the reference TRBV5-1 and TRBJ1-2 genes provide the residues; the full variable domain reads: KAGVTQTPRYLIKTRGQQVTLSCSPISGHRSVSWYQQTPGQGLQFLFEYFSETQRNKGNFPGRFSGRQFSNSRSEMNVSTLELGDSALYLCASLEPAPNSYGYTFGSGTRLTVV.